The next 15 T cell receptor beta chains were all read from a single sample in a study of patients and donors after allogeneic stem cell transplantation. TCRdb passed the RT-PCR reads through MiXCR, listing each CDR3 protein once. Among 920,000 or so distinct CDR3 sequences listed, over 15% were seen once. Source material: blood, either unsorted or a sorted T cell fraction (not recorded which). These receptor sequences come from a human donor who was either an allogeneic HSCT recipient or a stem cell or donor lymphocyte infusion donor (not recorded which). It is not recorded whose cells these are; they may come from a transplant donor.

The chain recombines TRBV4-1 with TRBJ2-7, with TRBD2 matching 10 bases. Trimming removed 9 bases from V and 3 bases from J; junction bases left unmatched: 8. CDR3 length equals 14 residues. Germline V lookup: CDR1 MGHRA, CDR2 YSYEKL. This chain's CDR3 is CASGASGRVYEQYF. CDR3 in DNA: TGCGCCAGTGGCGCTAGCGGGAGAGTCTACGAGCAGTACTTC.

The V gene is TRBV25-1, the J gene TRBJ1-1; D might be TRBD1 (5 bases). The CDR3 totals 15 residues. V lost 6 bases and J 6 bases, leaving 20 bases between the germline ends. In germline, CDR1 is MGHDK, CDR2 SYGVNS. This chain's CDR3 is CASSPARETGAEAFF. The CDR3 DNA sequence: TGTGCCAGCAGCCCGGCTAGGGAAACGGGGGCTGAAGCTTTCTTT.

The gene calls are TRBV7-6 and TRBJ2-3, with D perhaps given as TRBD1 or TRBD2 (6 bases each). Trimming took off 5 bases at V and 5 bases at J, with 20 bases between the two ends. Germline CDR1 reads SGHVS; CDR2 reads FNYEAQ. The CDR3 extends over 16 amino acids. The CDR3 here is CASSPTRGAIGDTQYF. DNA of the CDR3: TGTGCCAGCAGCCCAACTAGGGGGGCTATAGGAGATACGCAGTATTTT.

The chain has TRBV5-1 and TRBJ1-2; no clear D. Between the trimmed V and J ends, which lost 0 bases and 13 bases, there was a span of 10 bases. CDR1 is SGHRS, CDR2 YFSETQ, per germline. The CDR3 totals 11 residues. The CDR3 region has the DNA TGCGCCAGCAGCTTGGGAGGGATACCCACCTTC. Translated: CASSLGGIPTF.

This clonotype has a handful of counts. This chain uses TRBV27 with TRBJ2-3; 12 nucleotides align to TRBD1. Germline trimming cut 4 bases from V and 1 base from J; bases unmatched to any gene: 9. Germline V gives CDR1 MNHEY, CDR2 SMNVEV (reference sequence). This CDR3 has 18 amino acids. CDR3 region: CASSYGTGGFSGTDTQYF. The DNA for the CDR3 is TGTGCCAGCAGTTACGGGACAGGGGGCTTCTCCGGCACAGATACGCAGTATTTT.

This clonotype has a handful of counts. This chain links TRBV5-1 with TRBJ2-2; D is possibly TRBD1 (5 bases). CDR1 and CDR2 (germline): SGHRS, YFSETQ. This CDR3 spans 15 amino acids. V was shortened by 2 bases and J by 5 bases, with 13 bases between the two germline ends. This chain's CDR3 is CASSFYGPGTGELFF. CDR3 coding DNA: TGCGCCAGCAGCTTTTACGGGCCAGGGACCGGGGAGCTGTTTTTT.

Only a few counts were recorded for this clonotype. The rearrangement joins TRBV7-8 to TRBJ2-5, with a weak D call TRBD1 (5 bases). This CDR3 has 14 residues. Per the germline V gene, CDR1 is SGHVS and CDR2 is FQNEAQ. V was cut by 4 bases and J by 4 bases, with 13 bases left in between. CDR3 amino acids: CASSSTTELETQYF. DNA for the CDR3: TGTGCCAGCAGCTCCACGACAGAATTAGAGACCCAGTACTTC.

This clonotype was seen only a few times. DNA for the CDR3: TGCAGTGCTAGACCTACGAAATACACGTACGGCGAGCAGTACTTC. This sequence encodes CSARPTKYTYGEQYF. The rearrangement links TRBV20-1 to TRBJ2-7; the D is unclear. Per germline, CDR1 DFQATT and CDR2 SNEGSKA (reference sequence). The germline V and J ends were trimmed by 2 bases and 6 bases, with 20 bases remaining between them. This CDR3 comprises 15 residues.

The V gene is TRBV11-2, the J gene TRBJ2-5; D may be TRBD2 (7 bases). Looked up from germline, CDR1 is SGHAT and CDR2 is FQNNGV. The CDR3 is 15 residues long. Trimming took off 4 bases at V and 5 bases at J, with 17 bases between the two ends. CDR3 protein: CASSSTGTTGETQYF. As DNA, the CDR3 is TGTGCCAGCAGCTCTACCGGGACTACAGGGGAGACCCAGTACTTC. The whole variable domain, remainder taken from reference TRBV11-2 and TRBJ2-5, is EAGVAQSPRYKIIEKRQSVAFWCNPISGHATLYWYQQILGQGPKLLIQFQNNGVVDDSQLPKDRFSAERLKGVDSTLKIQPAKLEDSAVYLCASSSTGTTGETQYFGPGTRLLVL.

The chain uses TRBV12-3 or TRBV12-4 and TRBJ2-5; the D is unclear. Trimming took 5 bases from V and 2 from J, leaving 15 bases between them. The CDR3 runs to 15 residues. CDR3 coding DNA: TGTGCCAGCAGTGCTACGCGAGTAAGACAAGAGACCCAGTACTTC. Protein product: CASSATRVRQETQYF.

This clonotype occurred a few times. The CDR3 loop reads CAISVGGLNEQFF. The CDR3 nucleotides are TGTGCCATCAGTGTAGGAGGGCTAAATGAGCAGTTCTTC. The V call is TRBV10-3, the J call TRBJ2-1, with D possibly being TRBD2 (6 bases). The CDR3 is 13 residues long. Trimming took 4 bases from V and 7 from J, leaving 11 bases between them. Germline assignment: CDR1 ENHRY and CDR2 SYGVKD.

Many counts were recorded for this clonotype. This chain uses TRBV20-1 with TRBJ1-5; a weak D match, TRBD1 (6 bases). Germline assignment: CDR1 DFQATT and CDR2 SNEGSKA (reference sequence). This CDR3 has 14 residues. V dropped 2 bases and J dropped 4 bases, with 12 bases sitting between them. The DNA for the CDR3 is TGCAGTGCTAGAAGGGACACGTGGAATCAGCCCCAGCATTTT. Amino acids: CSARRDTWNQPQHF.

This clonotype occurred a few times. CDR3 loop: CASSLDRRTGGSEQYF. The CDR3 DNA follows: TGTGCCAGCAGCTTGGACCGTAGGACAGGGGGTAGCGAGCAGTACTTC. The chain has TRBV7-9 and TRBJ2-7; 10 bases are a match to TRBD1. V trimming: 3 bases; J trimming: 6 bases; junction bases outside the gene matches: 11. CDR1 and CDR2 (germline): SEHNR, FQNEAQ (reference sequence). The CDR3 sequence is 16 residues long.

This sequence joins TRBV9 and TRBJ1-3; D remains ambiguous. The CDR3 totals 15 residues. Germline lookup yields CDR1 SGDLS and CDR2 YYNGEE. Between the trimmed V and J ends, which lost 0 bases and 4 bases, there was a span of 11 bases. The CDR3, as DNA: TGTGCCAGCAGCGTAGCTATCAACAGAGGAAACACCATATATTTT. It codes for CASSVAINRGNTIYF. The variable domain in full, with the rest retrieved from reference TRBV9 and TRBJ1-3, is DSGVTQTPKHLITATGQRVTLRCSPRSGDLSVYWYQQSLDQGLQFLIQYYNGEERAKGNILERFSAQQFPDLHSELNLSSLELGDSALYFCASSVAINRGNTIYFGEGSWLTVV.

This clonotype was observed a few times. The chain carries TRBV9 and TRBJ2-7; 7 bases match TRBD1. Unmatched junction bases numbered 6, after V lost 3 bases and J lost 3 bases. Germline CDR1 and CDR2: SGDLS and YYNGEE. This CDR3 is built from 14 residues. CDR3 coding DNA: TGTGCCAGCAGCGCCGGGACAGAGGGCTACGAGCAGTACTTC. This sequence encodes CASSAGTEGYEQYF. Full variable domain (missing parts from reference TRBV9 and TRBJ2-7): DSGVTQTPKHLITATGQRVTLRCSPRSGDLSVYWYQQSLDQGLQFLIQYYNGEERAKGNILERFSAQQFPDLHSELNLSSLELGDSALYFCASSAGTEGYEQYFGPGTRLTVT.